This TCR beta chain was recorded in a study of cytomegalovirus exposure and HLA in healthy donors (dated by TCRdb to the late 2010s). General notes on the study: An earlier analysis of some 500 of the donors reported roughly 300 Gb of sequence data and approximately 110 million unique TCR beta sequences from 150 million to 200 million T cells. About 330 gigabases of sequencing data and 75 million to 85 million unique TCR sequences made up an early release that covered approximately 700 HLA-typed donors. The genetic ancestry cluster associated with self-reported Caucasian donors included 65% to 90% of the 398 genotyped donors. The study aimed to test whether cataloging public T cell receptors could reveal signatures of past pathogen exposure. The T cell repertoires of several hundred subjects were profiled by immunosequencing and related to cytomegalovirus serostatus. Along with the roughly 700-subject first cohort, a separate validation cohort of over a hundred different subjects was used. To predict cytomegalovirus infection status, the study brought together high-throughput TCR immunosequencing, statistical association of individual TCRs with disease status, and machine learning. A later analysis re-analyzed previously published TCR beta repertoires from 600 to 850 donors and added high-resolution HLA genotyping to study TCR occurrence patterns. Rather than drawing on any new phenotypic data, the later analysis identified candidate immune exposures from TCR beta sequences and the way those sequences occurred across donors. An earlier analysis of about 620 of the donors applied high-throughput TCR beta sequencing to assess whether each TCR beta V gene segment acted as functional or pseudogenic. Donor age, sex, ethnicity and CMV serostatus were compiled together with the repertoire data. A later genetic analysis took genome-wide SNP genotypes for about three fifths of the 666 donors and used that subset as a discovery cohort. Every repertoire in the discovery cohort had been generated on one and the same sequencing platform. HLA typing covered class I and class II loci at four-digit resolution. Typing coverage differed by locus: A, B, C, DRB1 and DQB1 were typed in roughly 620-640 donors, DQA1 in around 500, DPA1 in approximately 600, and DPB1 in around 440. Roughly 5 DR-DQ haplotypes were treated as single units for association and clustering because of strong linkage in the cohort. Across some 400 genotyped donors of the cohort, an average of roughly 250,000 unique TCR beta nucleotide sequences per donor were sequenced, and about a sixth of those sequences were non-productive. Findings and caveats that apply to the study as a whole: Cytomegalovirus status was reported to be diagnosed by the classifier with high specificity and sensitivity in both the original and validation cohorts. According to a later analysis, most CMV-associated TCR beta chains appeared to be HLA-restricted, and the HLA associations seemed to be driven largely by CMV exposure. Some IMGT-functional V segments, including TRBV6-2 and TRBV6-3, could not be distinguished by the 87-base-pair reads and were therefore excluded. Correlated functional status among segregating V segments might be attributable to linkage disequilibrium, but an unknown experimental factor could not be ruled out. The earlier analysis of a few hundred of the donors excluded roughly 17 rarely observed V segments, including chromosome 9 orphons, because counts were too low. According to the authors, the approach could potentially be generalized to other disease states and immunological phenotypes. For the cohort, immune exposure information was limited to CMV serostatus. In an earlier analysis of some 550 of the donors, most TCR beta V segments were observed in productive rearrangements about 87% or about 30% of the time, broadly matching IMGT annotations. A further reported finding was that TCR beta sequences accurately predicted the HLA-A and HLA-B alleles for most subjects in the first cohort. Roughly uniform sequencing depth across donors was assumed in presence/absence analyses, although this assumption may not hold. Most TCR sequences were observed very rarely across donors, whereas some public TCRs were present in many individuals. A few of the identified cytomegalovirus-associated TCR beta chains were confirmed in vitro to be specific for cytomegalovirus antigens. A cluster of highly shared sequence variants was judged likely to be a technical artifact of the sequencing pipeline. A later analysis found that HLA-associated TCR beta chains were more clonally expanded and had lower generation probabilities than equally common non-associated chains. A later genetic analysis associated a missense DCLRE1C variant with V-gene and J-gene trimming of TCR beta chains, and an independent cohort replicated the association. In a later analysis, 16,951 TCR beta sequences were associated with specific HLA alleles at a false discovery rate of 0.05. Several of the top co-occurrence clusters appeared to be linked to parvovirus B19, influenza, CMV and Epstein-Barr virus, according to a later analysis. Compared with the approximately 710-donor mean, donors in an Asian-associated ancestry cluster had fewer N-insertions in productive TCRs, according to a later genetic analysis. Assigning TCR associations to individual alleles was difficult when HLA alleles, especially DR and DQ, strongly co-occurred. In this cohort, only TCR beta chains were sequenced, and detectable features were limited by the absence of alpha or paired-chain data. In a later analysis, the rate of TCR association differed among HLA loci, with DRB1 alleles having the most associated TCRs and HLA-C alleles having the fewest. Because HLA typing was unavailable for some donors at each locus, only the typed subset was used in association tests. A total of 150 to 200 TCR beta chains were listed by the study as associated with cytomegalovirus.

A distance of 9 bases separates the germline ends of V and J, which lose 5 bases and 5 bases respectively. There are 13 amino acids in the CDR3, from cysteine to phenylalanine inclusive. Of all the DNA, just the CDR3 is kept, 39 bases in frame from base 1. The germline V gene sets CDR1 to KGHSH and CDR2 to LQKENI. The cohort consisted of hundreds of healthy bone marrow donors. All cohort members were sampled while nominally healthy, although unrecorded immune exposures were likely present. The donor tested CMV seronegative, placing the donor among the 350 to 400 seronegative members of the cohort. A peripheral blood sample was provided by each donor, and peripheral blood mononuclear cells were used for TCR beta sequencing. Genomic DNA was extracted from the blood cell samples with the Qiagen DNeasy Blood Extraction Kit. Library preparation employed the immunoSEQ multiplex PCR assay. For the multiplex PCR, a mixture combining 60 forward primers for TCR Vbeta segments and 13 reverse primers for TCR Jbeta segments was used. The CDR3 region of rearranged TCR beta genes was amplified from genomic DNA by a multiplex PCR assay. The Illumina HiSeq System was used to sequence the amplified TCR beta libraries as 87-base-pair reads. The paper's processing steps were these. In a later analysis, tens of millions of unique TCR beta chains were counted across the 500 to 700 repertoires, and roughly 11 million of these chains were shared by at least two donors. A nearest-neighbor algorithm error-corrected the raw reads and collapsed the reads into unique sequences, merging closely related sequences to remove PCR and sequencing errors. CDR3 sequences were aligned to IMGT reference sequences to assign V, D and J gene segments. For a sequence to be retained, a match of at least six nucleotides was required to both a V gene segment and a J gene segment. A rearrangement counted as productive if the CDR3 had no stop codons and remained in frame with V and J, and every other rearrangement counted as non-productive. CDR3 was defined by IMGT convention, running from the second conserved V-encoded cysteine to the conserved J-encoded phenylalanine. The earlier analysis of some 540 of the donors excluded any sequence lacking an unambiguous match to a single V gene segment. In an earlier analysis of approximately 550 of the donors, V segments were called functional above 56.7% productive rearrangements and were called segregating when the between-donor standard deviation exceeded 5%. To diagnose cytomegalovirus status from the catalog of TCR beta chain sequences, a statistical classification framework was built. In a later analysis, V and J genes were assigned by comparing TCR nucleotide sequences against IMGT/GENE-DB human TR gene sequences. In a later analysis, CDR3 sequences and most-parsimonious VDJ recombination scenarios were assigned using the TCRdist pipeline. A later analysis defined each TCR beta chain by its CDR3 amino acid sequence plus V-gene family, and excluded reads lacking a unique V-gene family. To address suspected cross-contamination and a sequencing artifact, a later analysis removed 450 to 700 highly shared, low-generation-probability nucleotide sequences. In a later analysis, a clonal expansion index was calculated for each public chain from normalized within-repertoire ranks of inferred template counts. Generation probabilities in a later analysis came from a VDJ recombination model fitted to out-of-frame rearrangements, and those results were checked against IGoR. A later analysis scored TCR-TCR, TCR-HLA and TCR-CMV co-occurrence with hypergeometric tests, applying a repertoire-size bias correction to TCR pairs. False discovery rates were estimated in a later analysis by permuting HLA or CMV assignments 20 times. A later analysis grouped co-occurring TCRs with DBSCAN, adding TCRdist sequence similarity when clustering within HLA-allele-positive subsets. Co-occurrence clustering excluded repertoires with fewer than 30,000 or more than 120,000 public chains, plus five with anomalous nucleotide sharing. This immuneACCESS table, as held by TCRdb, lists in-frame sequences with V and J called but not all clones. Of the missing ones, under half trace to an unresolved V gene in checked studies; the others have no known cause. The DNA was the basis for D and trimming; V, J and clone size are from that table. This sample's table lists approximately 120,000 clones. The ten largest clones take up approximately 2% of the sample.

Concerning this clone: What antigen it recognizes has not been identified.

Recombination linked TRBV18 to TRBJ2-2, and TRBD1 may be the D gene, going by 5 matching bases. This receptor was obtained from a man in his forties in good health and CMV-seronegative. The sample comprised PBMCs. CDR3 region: CASSSTETGELFF. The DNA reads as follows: TGTGCCAGCTCATCGACAGAGACCGGGGAGCTGTTTTTT.